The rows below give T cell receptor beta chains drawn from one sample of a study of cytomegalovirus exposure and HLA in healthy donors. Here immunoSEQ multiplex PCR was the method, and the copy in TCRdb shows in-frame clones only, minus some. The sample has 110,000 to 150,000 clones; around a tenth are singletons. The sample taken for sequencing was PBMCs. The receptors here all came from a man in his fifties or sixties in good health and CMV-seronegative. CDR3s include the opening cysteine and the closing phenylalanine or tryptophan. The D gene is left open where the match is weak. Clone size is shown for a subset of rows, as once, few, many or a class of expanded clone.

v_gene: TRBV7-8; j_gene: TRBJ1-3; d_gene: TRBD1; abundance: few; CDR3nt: TGTGCCAGCAGCTCGAACCGGGACAGGCCACTCCGGGGACATTTT; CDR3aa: CASSSNRDRPLRGHF
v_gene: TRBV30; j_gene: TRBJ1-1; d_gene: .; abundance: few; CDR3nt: TGTGCCTGGAAGGTCCTACAGAAAGCTTTCTTT; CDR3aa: CAWKVLQKAFF
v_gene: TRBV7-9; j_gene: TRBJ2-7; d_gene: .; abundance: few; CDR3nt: TGTGCCAGCAGCAGGGAGTACGAGCAGTACTTC; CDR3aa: CASSREYEQYF
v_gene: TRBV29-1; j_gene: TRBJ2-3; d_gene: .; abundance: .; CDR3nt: TGCAGCGTTGAAACAGATGGAGATACGCAGTATTTT; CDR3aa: CSVETDGDTQYF
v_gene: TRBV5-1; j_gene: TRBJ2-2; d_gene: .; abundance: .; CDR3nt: TGCGCCAGCAGCTTGGGAGTGAAAGCCGCCGGGGAGCTGTTTTTT; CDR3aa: CASSLGVKAAGELFF
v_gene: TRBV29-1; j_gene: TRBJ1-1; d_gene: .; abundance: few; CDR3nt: TGCAGCGTAGGCGACCCGACAGGCGAAGCTTTCTTT; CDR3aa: CSVGDPTGEAFF
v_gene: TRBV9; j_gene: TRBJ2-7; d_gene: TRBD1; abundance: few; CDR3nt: TGTGCCAGCAGAGGGGGAGGGACAGGGGTAAGCGAGCAGTACTTC; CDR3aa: CASRGGGTGVSEQYF
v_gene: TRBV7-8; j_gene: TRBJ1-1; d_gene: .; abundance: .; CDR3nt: TGTGCCAGCAGCTTAGTTTCCTTTGAAGCTTTCTTT; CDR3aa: CASSLVSFEAFF
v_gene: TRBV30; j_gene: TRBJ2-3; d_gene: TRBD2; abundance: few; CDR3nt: TGTGCCTGGAGGCTAGCGGGCGGAGGGCGCACAGATACGCAGTATTTT; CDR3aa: CAWRLAGGGRTDTQYF
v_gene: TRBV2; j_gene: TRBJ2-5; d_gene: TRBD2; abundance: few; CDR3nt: TGTGCCAGCAGCTCCGGGACTAGCGGTTACAAAGAGACCCAGTACTTC; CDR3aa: CASSSGTSGYKETQYF
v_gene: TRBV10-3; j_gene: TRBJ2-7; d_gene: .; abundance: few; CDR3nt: TGTGCCATCAAGGAGGGCAAGGGCTCCTACGAGCAGTACTTC; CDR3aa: CAIKEGKGSYEQYF
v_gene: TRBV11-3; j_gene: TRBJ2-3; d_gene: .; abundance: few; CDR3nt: TGTGCCAGCAGCTTAGGAGAGCCAGATACGCAGTATTTT; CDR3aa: CASSLGEPDTQYF
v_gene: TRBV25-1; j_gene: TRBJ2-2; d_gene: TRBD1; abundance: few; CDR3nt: TGTGCCAGCAGTAAACAGGGGGCCACCGGGGAGCTGTTTTTT; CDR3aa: CASSKQGATGELFF
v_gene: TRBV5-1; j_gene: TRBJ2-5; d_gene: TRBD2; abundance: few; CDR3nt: TGCGCCAGCGCCGGACTAGGGCTTGCGGAGACCCAGTACTTC; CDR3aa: CASAGLGLAETQYF
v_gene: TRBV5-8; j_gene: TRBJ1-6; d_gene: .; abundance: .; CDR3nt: TGTGCCAGCAGCTTGGGTAGGGGCAGGCCAAATTCACCCCTCCACTTT; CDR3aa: CASSLGRGRPNSPLHF
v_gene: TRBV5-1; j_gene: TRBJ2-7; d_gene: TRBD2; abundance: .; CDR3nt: TGCGCCAGCAGCTTGGGACTAGCGGGAGGGCTGGACGAGCAGTACTTC; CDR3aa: CASSLGLAGGLDEQYF
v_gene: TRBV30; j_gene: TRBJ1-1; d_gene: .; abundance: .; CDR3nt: TGTGCCTGGAGTGTACAGAGGCCAGGGGATACTGAAGCTTTCTTT; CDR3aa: CAWSVQRPGDTEAFF
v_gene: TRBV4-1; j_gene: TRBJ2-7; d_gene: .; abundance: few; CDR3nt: TGCGCCAGCAGCCAAGAACCAGGGAACGAGCAGTACTTC; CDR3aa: CASSQEPGNEQYF
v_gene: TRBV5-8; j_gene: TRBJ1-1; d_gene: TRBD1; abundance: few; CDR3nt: TGTGCCAGCAGCCTCACGACAGGGAAGACTGAAGCTTTCTTT; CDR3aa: CASSLTTGKTEAFF
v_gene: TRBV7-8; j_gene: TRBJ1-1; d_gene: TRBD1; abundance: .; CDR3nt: TGTGCCAGCAGCTGGGACAGGGAGAACACTGAAGCTTTCTTT; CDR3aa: CASSWDRENTEAFF
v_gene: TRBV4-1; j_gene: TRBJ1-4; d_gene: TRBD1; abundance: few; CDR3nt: TGCGCCAGCAGCGGGACAGCCTCAACTAATGAAAAACTGTTTTTT; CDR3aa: CASSGTASTNEKLFF
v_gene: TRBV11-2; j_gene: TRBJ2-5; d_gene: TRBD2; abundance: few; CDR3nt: TGTGCCAGCAGCCTTAGCGGGGGGGCCTGGGGGGAGACCCAGTACTTC; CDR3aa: CASSLSGGAWGETQYF
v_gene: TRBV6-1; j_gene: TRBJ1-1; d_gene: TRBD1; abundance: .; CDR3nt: TGTGCCAGCATAGACAGGGGAAGCGAGGACACTGAAGCTTTCTTT; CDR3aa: CASIDRGSEDTEAFF
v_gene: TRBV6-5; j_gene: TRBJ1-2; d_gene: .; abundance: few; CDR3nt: TGTGCCAGCAGTTTCCTAAGTGTCGGGGTCACACCTGACTACACCTTC; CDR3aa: CASSFLSVGVTPDYTF
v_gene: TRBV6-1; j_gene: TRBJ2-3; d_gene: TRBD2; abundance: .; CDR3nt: TGTGCCAGCAGTGGGACTAGCGGGGGGGCAGATACGCAGTATTTT; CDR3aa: CASSGTSGGADTQYF
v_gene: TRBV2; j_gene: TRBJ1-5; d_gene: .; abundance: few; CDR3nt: TGTGCCAGCAGTACCGGCGGTCCAGGGGCGAATCAGCCCCAGCATTTT; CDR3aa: CASSTGGPGANQPQHF
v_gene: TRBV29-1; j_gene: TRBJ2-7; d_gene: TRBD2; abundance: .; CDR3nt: TGCAGCTTTTTAGCGGGAGAGGGGCCATACGAGCAGTACTTC; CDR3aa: CSFLAGEGPYEQYF
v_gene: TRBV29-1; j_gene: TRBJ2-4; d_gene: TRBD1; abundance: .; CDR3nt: TGCAGCGTGACAGGGGTCGAGCACATTCAGTACTTC; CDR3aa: CSVTGVEHIQYF
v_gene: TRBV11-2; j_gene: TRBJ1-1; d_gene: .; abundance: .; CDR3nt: TGTGCCAGCAGAAACAAGTTCAGGGGAATCACTGAAGCTTTCTTT; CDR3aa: CASRNKFRGITEAFF
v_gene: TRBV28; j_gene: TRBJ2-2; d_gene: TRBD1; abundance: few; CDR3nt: TGTGCCAGCAGTTTGGGACAGGGGGCCGCCGGGGAGCTGTTTTTT; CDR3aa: CASSLGQGAAGELFF
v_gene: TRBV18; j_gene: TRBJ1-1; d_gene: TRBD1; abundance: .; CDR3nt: TGTGTCAGCTCACGGGACAGGGGAAACACTGAAGCTTTCTTT; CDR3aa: CVSSRDRGNTEAFF
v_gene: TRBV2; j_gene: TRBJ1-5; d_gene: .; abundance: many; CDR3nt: TGTGCCAGCAGTGTACAGCAGATTAGCAATCAGCCCCAGCATTTT; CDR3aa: CASSVQQISNQPQHF
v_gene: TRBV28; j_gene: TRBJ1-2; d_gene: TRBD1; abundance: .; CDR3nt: TGTGCCACCCGGTCGACAGGGTCTAACTATGGCTACACCTTC; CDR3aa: CATRSTGSNYGYTF
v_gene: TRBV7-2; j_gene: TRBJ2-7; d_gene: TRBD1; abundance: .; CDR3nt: TGTGCCAGCAGCTACCACCCAACAGGGGGAAGCGGCTACGAGCAGTACTTC; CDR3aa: CASSYHPTGGSGYEQYF
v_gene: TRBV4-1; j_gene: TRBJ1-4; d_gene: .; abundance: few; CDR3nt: TGCGCCAGCAGCCCCTGGGGCCAGCCTAATGAAAAACTGTTTTTT; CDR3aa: CASSPWGQPNEKLFF
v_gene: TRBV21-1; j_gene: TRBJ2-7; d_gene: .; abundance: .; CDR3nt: TGTGCCAGCCCAGGGGGTTTGGACGAGCAGTACTTC; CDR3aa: CASPGGLDEQYF
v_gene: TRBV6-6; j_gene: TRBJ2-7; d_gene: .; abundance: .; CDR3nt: TGTTCATCCCGAGGCGGATTTTACGAGCAGTACTTC; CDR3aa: CSSRGGFYEQYF
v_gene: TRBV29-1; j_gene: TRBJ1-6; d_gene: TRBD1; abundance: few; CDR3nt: TGCAGCGTGCAAGGGACAGATCGGTCACCCCTCCACTTT; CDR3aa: CSVQGTDRSPLHF
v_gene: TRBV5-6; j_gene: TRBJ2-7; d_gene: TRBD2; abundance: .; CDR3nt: TGTGCCAGCAGCTACGGACTAGCGGGGGGGAACGAGCAGTACTTC; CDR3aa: CASSYGLAGGNEQYF
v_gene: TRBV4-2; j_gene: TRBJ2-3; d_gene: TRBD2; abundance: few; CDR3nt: TGTGCCAGCAGCCAAGATCCAGTATGGGAGGGAACAGATACGCAGTATTTT; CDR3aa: CASSQDPVWEGTDTQYF
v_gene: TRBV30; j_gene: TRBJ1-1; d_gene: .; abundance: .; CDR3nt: TGTGCCTTGGACATGAACTCACCTAAGGCTTTCTTT; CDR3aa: CALDMNSPKAFF